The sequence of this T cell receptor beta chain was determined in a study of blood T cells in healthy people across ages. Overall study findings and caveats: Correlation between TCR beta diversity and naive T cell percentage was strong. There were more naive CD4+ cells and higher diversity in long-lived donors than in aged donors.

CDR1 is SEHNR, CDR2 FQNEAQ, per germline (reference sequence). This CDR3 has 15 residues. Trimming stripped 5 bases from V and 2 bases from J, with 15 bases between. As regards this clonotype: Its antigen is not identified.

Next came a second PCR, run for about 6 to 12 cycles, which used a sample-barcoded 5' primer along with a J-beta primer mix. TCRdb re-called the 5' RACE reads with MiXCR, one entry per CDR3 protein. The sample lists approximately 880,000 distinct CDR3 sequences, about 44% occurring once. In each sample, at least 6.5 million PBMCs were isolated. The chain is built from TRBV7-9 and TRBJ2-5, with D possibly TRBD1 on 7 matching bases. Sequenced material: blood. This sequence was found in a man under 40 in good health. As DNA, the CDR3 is TGTGCCAGCAGCGTAGACGCGGGACAGCAAGAGACCCAGTACTTC. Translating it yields CASSVDAGQQETQYF.